Here is one TCR beta chain with its context. What it binds is not known. Trimming took off 0 bases at V and 1 base at J, with 11 bases between the two ends. Germline assignment: CDR1 SGDLS and CDR2 YYNGEE. CDR3 size: 15 residues. These data belong to a study of shared clonotypes between healthy human individuals. On the study more broadly: The donor group consisted of a couple of women and a few men, aged 18 to 49. Findings and caveats of the study: Blood was the only sampled material, and tissue repertoires likely differ.

The protocol was immunoSEQ multiplex PCR, while the TCRdb copy is restricted to in-frame clones and leaves out a portion. The sample has 1,500,000 or so clones, roughly 95% seen once; the top ten hold about 1%. Input material: naive CD4+ T cells sorted from blood. As for subset: CD45RA+ positively selected. This chain joins TRBV9 and TRBJ2-7, with a possible D match to TRBD2 (5 bases). The origin of this receptor is a man aged 25 to 40 in good health. CDR3 sequence reads: CASSVDLASSYEQYF. The CDR3 DNA follows: TGTGCCAGCAGCGTAGATCTAGCTAGTTCCTACGAGCAGTACTTC.